The sequence of this TCR beta chain was determined in a study of OX40 agonist ivuxolimab in advanced cancers. Looking at the study overall: Ivuxolimab was a fully human IgG2 agonistic monoclonal antibody targeting the costimulatory receptor OX40 (CD134). Intravenous ivuxolimab was administered to patients every 2 weeks at six dose levels: 0.01, 0.1, 0.3, 1.5, 3 and 10 mg/kg. Among the approximately 50 dose-escalation patients, around 20 had hepatocellular carcinoma, about 15 melanoma, 9 renal cell carcinoma and 9 head and neck cancer. A male proportion of roughly 85% and a mean age of roughly 58 years, ranging from roughly 20 to 80, were recorded for the dose-escalation cohort. Prior anti-PD-1, anti-PD-L1 or anti-CTLA-4 therapy was permitted, and 40% of dose-escalation patients had received checkpoint inhibitors. Partial responses occurred in three dose-escalation patients, of whom one had hepatocellular carcinoma and two had cutaneous melanoma. Peripheral TCRbeta sequencing aimed to test whether ivuxolimab altered TCR sequence diversity and caused clonal T-cell expansion. The monotherapy dose-escalation portion (N ≈ 52 patients) of the phase I ivuxolimab trial is reported in the paper.

The trial excluded patients who had a history of autoimmune disease or were on systemic immunosuppression. Peripheral blood for TCR sequencing was collected from all dose cohorts at baseline, on cycle 4 day 1, and on cycle 7 day 1. The samples were drawn from a first-in-human, open-label, multicenter phase I dose-escalation trial of ivuxolimab. The trial enrolled adults with locally advanced or metastatic head and neck squamous cell, hepatocellular, melanoma or renal cell carcinoma. CD4+ and CD8+ T cells were sorted separately from peripheral blood before TCR sequencing. General study outcomes and caveats: Low levels of normalized T-cell clonal expansion were also seen in some patients who did not respond. Partial responders in the 0.1-3.0 mg/kg groups had among the lowest normalized peripheral clonal expansion, especially among CD8+ T cells. The antigen specificity of the clonally expanded peripheral T cells was not determined. At doses of 0.1 to 3.0 mg/kg, clonal expansion of both CD4+ and CD8+ blood T cells was observed from baseline to week 6. After ivuxolimab, CD8+ T cells had more expanded clones than CD4+ T cells on average.

A remark on this clone: Its antigen remains undetermined. Per-base quality was not reported, and no clone a single base away is much larger than it.

For sequencing of the TCRbeta CDR3 region, genomic DNA was extracted from the sorted cells. TCRbeta CDR3 regions were sequenced using the immunoSEQ Assay. TCRdb limited this immuneACCESS table to in-frame rearrangements with V and J called. A share of clones is missing; checked studies link under half to unresolved V genes, and the rest is unexplained. Here the sample has 55,000 to 70,000 clones; 86% occur a single time. Around 0.6% of the sample goes to the ten largest clones. The junction carries 9 bases between V and J, which are trimmed by 7 bases and 0 bases respectively. The CDR3, from cysteine to phenylalanine, totals 13 residues. The only DNA kept is the CDR3, 39 bases in frame from the first base. From the germline V gene, CDR1 is SGHRS and CDR2 is YFSETQ.

This TCR derives from an adult with an advanced solid tumor such as melanoma, head and neck, liver or kidney cancer. The sequence links TRBV5-1 to TRBJ2-3, with the identity of the D gene unclear. The sequences come from CD4+ or CD8+ T cells sorted from blood, collected in a trial of the OX40 agonist ivuxolimab. In nucleotides, the sequence is TGCGCCAGCGCTACACCGAGCACAGATACGCAGTATTTT. Translated, it gives CASATPSTDTQYF.